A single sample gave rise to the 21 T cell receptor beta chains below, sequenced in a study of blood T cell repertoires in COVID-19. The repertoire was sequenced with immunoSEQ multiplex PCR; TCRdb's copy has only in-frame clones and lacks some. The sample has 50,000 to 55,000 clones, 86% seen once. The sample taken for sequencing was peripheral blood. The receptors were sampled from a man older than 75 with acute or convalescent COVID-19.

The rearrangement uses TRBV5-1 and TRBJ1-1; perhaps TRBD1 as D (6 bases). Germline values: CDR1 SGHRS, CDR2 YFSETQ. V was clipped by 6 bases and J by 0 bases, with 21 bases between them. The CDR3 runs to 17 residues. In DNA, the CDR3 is TGCGCCAGCACCCGGGGGGGGGCGCCGGGTTTGAACACTGAAGCTTTCTTT. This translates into CASTRGGAPGLNTEAFF.

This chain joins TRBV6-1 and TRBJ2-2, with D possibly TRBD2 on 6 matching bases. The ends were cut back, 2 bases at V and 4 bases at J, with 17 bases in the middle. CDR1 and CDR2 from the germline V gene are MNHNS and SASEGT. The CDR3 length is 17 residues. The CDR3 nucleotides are TGTGCCAGCAGTGAATCGATGGGGGGACCGGTCACCGGGGAGCTGTTTTTT. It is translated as CASSESMGGPVTGELFF.

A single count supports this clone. CDR3 protein: CASSLATGLSGNTIYF. The CDR3, as DNA: TGTGCCAGCAGCTTAGCAACAGGGCTGTCTGGAAACACCATATATTTT. J is TRBJ1-3 and V is TRBV7-2, with a weak D call TRBD1 (6 bases). CDR1 and CDR2 (germline): SGHTA, FQGNSA. The CDR3 has 16 residues. The V gene lost 0 bases and the J gene lost 1 base, with 10 bases spanning the gap. Combining the CDR3 with reference TRBV7-2 and TRBJ1-3 gives the whole variable domain GAGVSQSPSNKVTEKGKDVELRCDPISGHTALYWYRQSLGQGLEFLIYFQGNSAPDKSGLPSDRFSAERTGGSVSTLTIQRTQQEDSAVYLCASSLATGLSGNTIYFGEGSWLTVV.

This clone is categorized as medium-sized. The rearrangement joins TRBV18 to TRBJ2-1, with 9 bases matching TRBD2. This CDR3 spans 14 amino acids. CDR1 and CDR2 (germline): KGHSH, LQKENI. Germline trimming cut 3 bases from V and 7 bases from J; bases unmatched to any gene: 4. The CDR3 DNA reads TGTGCCAGCTCACCTGGCGGGGGGGTAAATGAGCAGTTCTTC. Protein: CASSPGGGVNEQFF.

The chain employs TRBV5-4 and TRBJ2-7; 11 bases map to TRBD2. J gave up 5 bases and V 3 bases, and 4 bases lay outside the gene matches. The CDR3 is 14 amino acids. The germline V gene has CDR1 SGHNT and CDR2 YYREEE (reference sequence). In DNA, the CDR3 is TGTGCCAGCAGCTATAGCGGGGGGGCCCACGAGCAGTACTTC. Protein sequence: CASSYSGGAHEQYF. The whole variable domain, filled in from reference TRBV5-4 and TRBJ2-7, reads ETGVTQSPTHLIKTRGQQVTLRCSSQSGHNTVSWYQQALGQGPQFIFQYYREEENGRGNFPPRFSGLQFPNYSSELNVNALELDDSALYLCASSYSGGAHEQYFGPGTRLTVT.

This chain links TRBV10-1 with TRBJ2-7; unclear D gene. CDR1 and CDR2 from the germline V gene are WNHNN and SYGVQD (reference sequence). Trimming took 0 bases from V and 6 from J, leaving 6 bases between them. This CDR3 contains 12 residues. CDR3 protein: CASSESYGEQYF. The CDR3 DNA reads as TGCGCCAGCAGTGAGTCGTACGGCGAGCAGTACTTC.

Here the CDR3 DNA reads TGTGCCTGGAGACAGGATCTCTCCTACAATGAGCAGTTCTTC. Protein: CAWRQDLSYNEQFF. The chain is built from TRBV30 and TRBJ2-1, with a tentative D call TRBD1 (5 bases). V was cut by 3 bases and J by 0 bases, with 9 bases left in between. The CDR3 extends over 14 amino acids. Germline loops: CDR1 GTSNPN, CDR2 SVGIG (reference sequence). The full variable domain, completed using reference TRBV30 and TRBJ2-1, is SQTIHQWPATLVQPVGSPLSLECTVEGTSNPNLYWYRQAAGRGLQLLFYSVGIGQISSEVPQNLSASRPQDRQFILSSKKLLLSDSGFYLCAWRQDLSYNEQFFGPGTRLTVL.

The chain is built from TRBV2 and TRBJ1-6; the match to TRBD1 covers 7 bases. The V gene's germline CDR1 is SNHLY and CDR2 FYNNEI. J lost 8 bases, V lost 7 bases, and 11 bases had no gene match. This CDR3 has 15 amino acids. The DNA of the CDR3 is TGTGCCAGCATCAATAGGGGGCTTAGATATTCACCCCTCCACTTT. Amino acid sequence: CASINRGLRYSPLHF.

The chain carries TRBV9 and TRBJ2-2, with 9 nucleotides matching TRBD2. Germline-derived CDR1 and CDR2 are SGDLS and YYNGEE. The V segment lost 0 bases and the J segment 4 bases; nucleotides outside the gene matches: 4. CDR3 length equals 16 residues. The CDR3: CASSVGLAGSTGELFF. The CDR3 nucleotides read TGTGCCAGCAGCGTAGGGCTAGCGGGGAGCACCGGGGAGCTGTTTTTT.

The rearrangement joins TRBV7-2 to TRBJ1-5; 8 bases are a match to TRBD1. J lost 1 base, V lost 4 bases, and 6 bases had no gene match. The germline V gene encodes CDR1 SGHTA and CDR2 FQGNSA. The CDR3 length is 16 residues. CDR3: CASSYQQGGSNQPQHF. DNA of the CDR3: TGTGCCAGCAGCTACCAACAGGGGGGAAGCAATCAGCCCCAGCATTTT.

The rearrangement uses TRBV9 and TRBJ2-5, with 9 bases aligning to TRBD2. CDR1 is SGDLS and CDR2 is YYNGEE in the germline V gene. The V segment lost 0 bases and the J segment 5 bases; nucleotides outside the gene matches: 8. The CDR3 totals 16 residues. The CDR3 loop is CASSVGPLAGRETQYF. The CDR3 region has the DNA TGTGCCAGCAGCGTAGGTCCCCTAGCGGGGAGGGAGACCCAGTACTTC.

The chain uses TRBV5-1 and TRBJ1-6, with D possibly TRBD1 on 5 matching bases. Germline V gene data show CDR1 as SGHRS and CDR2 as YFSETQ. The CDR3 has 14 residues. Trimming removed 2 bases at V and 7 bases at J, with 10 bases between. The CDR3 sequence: CASSFQGGNSPLHF. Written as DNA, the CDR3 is TGCGCCAGCAGCTTTCAGGGAGGGAATTCACCCCTCCACTTT. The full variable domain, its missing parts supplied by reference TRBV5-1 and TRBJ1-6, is KAGVTQTPRYLIKTRGQQVTLSCSPISGHRSVSWYQQTPGQGLQFLFEYFSETQRNKGNFPGRFSGRQFSNSRSEMNVSTLELGDSALYLCASSFQGGNSPLHFGNGTRLTVT.

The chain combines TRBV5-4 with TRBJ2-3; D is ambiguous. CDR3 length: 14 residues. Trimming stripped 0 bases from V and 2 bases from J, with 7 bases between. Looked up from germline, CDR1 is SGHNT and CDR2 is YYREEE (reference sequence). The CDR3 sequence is CASSLEQFTDTQYF. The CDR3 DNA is TGTGCCAGCAGCTTGGAACAGTTCACAGATACGCAGTATTTT.

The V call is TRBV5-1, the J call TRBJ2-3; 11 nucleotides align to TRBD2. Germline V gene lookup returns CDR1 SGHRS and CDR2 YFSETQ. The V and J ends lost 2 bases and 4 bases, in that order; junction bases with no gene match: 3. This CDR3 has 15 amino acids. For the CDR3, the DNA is TGCGCCAGCAGCTTCCAGACTAGCGGGGCAGATACGCAGTATTTT. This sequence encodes CASSFQTSGADTQYF.

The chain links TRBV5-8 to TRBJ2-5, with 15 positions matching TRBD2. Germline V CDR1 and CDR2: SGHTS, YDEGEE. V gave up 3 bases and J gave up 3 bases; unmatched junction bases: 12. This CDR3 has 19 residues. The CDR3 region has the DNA TGTGCCAGCAGCTCGATACCCGGGACTAGCGGGGGGCCAGAAGAGACCCAGTACTTC. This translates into CASSSIPGTSGGPEETQYF.

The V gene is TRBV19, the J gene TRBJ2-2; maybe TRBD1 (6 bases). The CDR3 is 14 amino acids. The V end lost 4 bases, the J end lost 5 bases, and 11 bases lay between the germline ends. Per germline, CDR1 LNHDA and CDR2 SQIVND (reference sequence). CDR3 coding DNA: TGTGCCAGTAGTAAGGGGCAGGGGACCGGGGAGCTGTTTTTT. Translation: CASSKGQGTGELFF.

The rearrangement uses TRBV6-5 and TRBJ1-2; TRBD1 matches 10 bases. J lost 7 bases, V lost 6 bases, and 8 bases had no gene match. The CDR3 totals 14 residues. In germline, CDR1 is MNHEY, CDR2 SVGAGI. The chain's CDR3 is CASRDRGRVGGYTF. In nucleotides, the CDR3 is TGTGCCAGCAGAGACAGGGGGCGGGTAGGTGGCTACACCTTC.

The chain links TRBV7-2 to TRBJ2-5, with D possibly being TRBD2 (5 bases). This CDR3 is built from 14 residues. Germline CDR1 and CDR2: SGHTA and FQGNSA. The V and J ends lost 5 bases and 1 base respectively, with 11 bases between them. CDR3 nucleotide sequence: TGTGCCAGCAGCATTAGCGCCACCCAAGAGACCCAGTACTTC. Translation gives CASSISATQETQYF.

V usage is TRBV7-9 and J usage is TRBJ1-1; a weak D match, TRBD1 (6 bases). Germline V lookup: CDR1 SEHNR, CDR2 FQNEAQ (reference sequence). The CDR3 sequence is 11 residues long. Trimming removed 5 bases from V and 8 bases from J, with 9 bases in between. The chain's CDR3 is CASSLTGEAFF. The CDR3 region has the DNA TGTGCCAGCAGCCTGACAGGAGAAGCTTTCTTT. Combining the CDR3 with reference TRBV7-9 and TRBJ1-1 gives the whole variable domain DTGVSQNPRHKITKRGQNVTFRCDPISEHNRLYWYRQTLGQGPEFLTYFQNEAQLEKSRLLSDRFSAERPKGSFSTLEIQRTEQGDSAMYLCASSLTGEAFFGQGTRLTVV.

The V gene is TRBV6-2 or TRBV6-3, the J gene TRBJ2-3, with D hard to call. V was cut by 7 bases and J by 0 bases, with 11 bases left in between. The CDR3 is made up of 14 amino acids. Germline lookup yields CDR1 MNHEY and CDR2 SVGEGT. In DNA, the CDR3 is TGTGCCAGCACCCCCGAACGGAGCACAGATACGCAGTATTTT. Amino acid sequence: CASTPERSTDTQYF.

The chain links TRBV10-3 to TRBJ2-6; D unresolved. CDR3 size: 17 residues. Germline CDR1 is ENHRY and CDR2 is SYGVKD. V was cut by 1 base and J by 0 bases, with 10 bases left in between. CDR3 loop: CAISEYPLSSGANVLTF. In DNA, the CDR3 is TGTGCCATCAGTGAGTATCCCCTGAGCTCTGGGGCCAACGTCCTGACTTTC.